One and the same sample provided the 32 T cell receptor beta chains below, sequenced in a study of identical twins. TCRdb re-analysed the 5' RACE reads in MiXCR, keeping a single row per CDR3 protein. This sample carries some 900,000 distinct CDR3 sequences, around an eighth of them seen once, and the ten largest clones take about 1.5%. These data were likewise used in another study, on yellow fever vaccine responses in identical twins.

Source material: PBMCs. The receptors here all came from a woman under 30 in good health.

V and J are TRBV15 and TRBJ2-2; D is unresolved. Trimming stripped 1 base from V and 6 bases from J, with 9 bases between. Germline V gives CDR1 LNHNV, CDR2 YYDKDF (reference sequence). The CDR3 consists of 14 residues. CDR3 amino acids: CATSRGSRPGELFF. CDR3 sequence (DNA): TGTGCCACCAGCAGAGGGTCCAGGCCCGGGGAGCTGTTTTTT.

This clonotype was recorded a few times. V usage is TRBV4-1 and J usage is TRBJ2-7; no definite D call. Germline V gene lookup returns CDR1 MGHRA and CDR2 YSYEKL. CDR3 length: 13 residues. V was shortened by 3 bases and J by 6 bases, with 12 bases between the two germline ends. This CDR3 is CASSHNLRAEQYV. The CDR3 DNA reads TGCGCCAGCAGCCACAACCTAAGGGCCGAGCAGTACGTC.

The chain uses TRBV19 and TRBJ2-2, with D maybe TRBD2 (5 bases). Trimming removed 3 bases at V and 6 bases at J, with 8 bases between. This CDR3 is built from 13 residues. Germline lookup yields CDR1 LNHDA and CDR2 SQIVND (reference sequence). Here the CDR3 reads CASSMPGAGELFF. CDR3 DNA: TGTGCCAGTAGTATGCCCGGGGCCGGGGAGCTGTTTTTT.

This clonotype was observed a few times. The V and J genes are TRBV2 and TRBJ2-2, with no clear D. The length of the CDR3 is 14 residues. V gave up 10 bases and J gave up 0 bases, with 12 bases separating them. Germline loops: CDR1 SNHLY, CDR2 FYNNEI. The CDR3 DNA reads as TGTGCCAATAAGCGTAGCTCGAACACCGGGGAGCTGTTTTTT. It specifies CANKRSSNTGELFF.

This clonotype was picked up a small number of times. V is TRBV9 and J is TRBJ2-1, with 14 positions matching TRBD2. CDR3 length equals 17 residues. CDR1 SGDLS and CDR2 YYNGEE come from the germline V gene. After removal of 3 bases from V and 4 bases from J, the junction contained 6 bases not matched to a gene. DNA of the CDR3: TGTGCCAGCAGCGGGGGGACTAGCGGGGGCGGGTACAATGAGCAGTTCTTC. Translated: CASSGGTSGGGYNEQFF.

The sample holds a few counts of this clonotype. The J gene is TRBJ2-1, the V gene TRBV10-3; TRBD2 matches at 11 bases. The CDR3 spans 15 residues. CDR1 is ENHRY, CDR2 SYGVKD, per germline. Unmatched junction bases numbered 8, after V lost 6 bases and J lost 7 bases. The CDR3 sequence: CAISPGLAANNEQFF. CDR3 in DNA: TGTGCCATCAGCCCGGGACTAGCGGCTAATAATGAGCAGTTCTTC.

This clonotype was seen a handful of times. The chain has TRBV12-3 or TRBV12-4 and TRBJ1-2, with D maybe TRBD1 (5 bases). V shed 6 bases and J shed 2 bases, with 16 bases lying between them. The CDR3 is made up of 15 amino acids. The CDR3 DNA is TGTGCCAGCAGGCTGGGGGGGAGATTCAACTATGGCTACACCTTC. Amino acids: CASRLGGRFNYGYTF.

This clonotype was observed at least ten times. The chain combines TRBV4-1 with TRBJ1-4, with 7 bases that match TRBD1. Germline V gene sequence: CDR1 MGHRA, CDR2 YSYEKL. The J segment lost 7 bases and the V segment lost 4 bases, leaving 12 bases of the junction unmatched. The CDR3 has 16 residues. The CDR3 loop is CASSPEGAAPGEKLFF. The CDR3 nucleotides read TGCGCCAGCAGCCCCGAGGGGGCAGCCCCGGGTGAAAAACTGTTTTTT.

The CDR3 loop is CSARVSGRDEKLFF. The CDR3 DNA follows: TGCAGTGCTAGAGTCTCAGGGAGGGATGAAAAACTGTTTTTT. The chain recombines TRBV20-1 with TRBJ1-4, with a tentative D call TRBD1 (5 bases). Trimming shortened V by 1 base and J by 6 bases, and 12 bases separated the two germline ends. Germline V lookup: CDR1 DFQATT, CDR2 SNEGSKA (reference sequence). The CDR3 is 14 residues long.

This clonotype was observed many times. V gene TRBV3-1 combines with J gene TRBJ2-1; D possibly corresponds to TRBD2 (5 bases). Deletions cut 3 bases from V and 6 bases from J, with 6 bases between. Germline V CDR1 and CDR2: LGHDT, YNNKEL (reference sequence). This CDR3 spans 12 amino acids. CDR3 amino acids: CASSHGGNEQFF. The DNA of the CDR3 is TGTGCCAGCAGCCACGGAGGCAATGAGCAGTTCTTC.

The chain joins TRBV7-6 to TRBJ2-1; 9 bases are shared with TRBD2. From germline, CDR1 is SGHVS and CDR2 FNYEAQ. This CDR3 is 16 amino acids long. Losses at the gene ends were 5 bases for V and 7 bases for J; bases not matched to a gene: 12. CDR3 DNA sequence: TGTGCCAGCAGCCCCCGACGAGCGGGAGGTAGTAATGAGCAGTTCTTC. Protein product: CASSPRRAGGSNEQFF.

V usage is TRBV6-5 and J usage is TRBJ1-1, with unresolved D. Germline values: CDR1 MNHEY, CDR2 SVGAGI. The CDR3 totals 15 residues. V was cut by 4 bases and J by 0 bases, with 12 bases left in between. This CDR3 reads CASSSGRILNTEAFF. The DNA for the CDR3 is TGTGCCAGCAGTTCCGGTAGGATATTGAACACTGAAGCTTTCTTT.

This clonotype was seen ten or more times. The V call is TRBV4-1, the J call TRBJ2-3; maybe TRBD2 (5 bases). Trimming took 0 bases from V and 2 from J, leaving 15 bases between them. The CDR3 consists of 17 residues. Germline V gene lookup returns CDR1 MGHRA and CDR2 YSYEKL. CDR3 in DNA: TGCGCCAGCAGCCAAGAAGGAGGTTTGACTACCACAGATACGCAGTATTTT. It codes for CASSQEGGLTTTDTQYF.

This chain links TRBV5-8 with TRBJ1-6, with 7 bases that match TRBD1. V shed 8 bases and J 0 bases; nucleotides not matched to a gene: 11. Germline V gene data show CDR1 as SGHTS and CDR2 as YDEGEE. The CDR3 sequence is 17 residues long. CDR3 nucleotide sequence: TGTGCCAGTCAAGAGGGACAGACGAGCTCCTATAATTCACCCCTCCACTTT. Protein: CASQEGQTSSYNSPLHF.

This clonotype was recorded a few times. The chain couples TRBV6-5 to TRBJ2-3, with TRBD1 matching over 8 bases. CDR1 is MNHEY and CDR2 is SVGAGI in the germline V gene. V trimming: 2 bases; J trimming: 6 bases; junction bases outside the gene matches: 7. The length of the CDR3 is 15 residues. The CDR3 reads CASSYRGQGRDTQYF. The CDR3, as DNA: TGTGCCAGCAGTTACCGAGGACAGGGTAGGGATACGCAGTATTTT.

V gene TRBV15 combines with J gene TRBJ2-2; D tentatively reads TRBD1 or TRBD2 (5 bases each). The CDR3 sequence is 13 residues long. Germline CDR1 reads LNHNV; CDR2 reads YYDKDF (reference sequence). V was cut by 4 bases and J by 5 bases, with 8 bases left in between. The CDR3 spells CATSMGPTGELFF. The CDR3 nucleotides read TGTGCCACCAGCATGGGACCGACCGGGGAGCTGTTTTTT.

This clonotype was recorded at least ten times. The chain has TRBV20-1 and TRBJ2-1; D uncertain. This CDR3 region has 13 residues. Germline V gene lookup returns CDR1 DFQATT and CDR2 SNEGSKA (reference sequence). The V and J ends lost 3 bases and 6 bases respectively, with 12 bases between them. CDR3 DNA sequence: TGCAGTGCTAGTGGCCAAAATGGCAATGAGCAGTTCTTC. Residues: CSASGQNGNEQFF.

This clonotype was picked up one time. The V call is TRBV11-1, the J call TRBJ2-5; 13 nucleotides match TRBD2. The germline CDR1 and CDR2 sequences are SGHAT and FQDESV (reference sequence). The CDR3 sequence is 18 residues long. Trimming cost V 5 bases and J 0 bases; bases outside gene matches: 9. CDR3 DNA sequence: TGTGCCAGCAGCGCAGGGACTAGCGGGGCAAGTAACCAAGAGACCCAGTACTTC. Protein product: CASSAGTSGASNQETQYF.

The gene calls are TRBV25-1 and TRBJ2-3; TRBD2 might be the D (6 bases). CDR3 length: 14 residues. With 6 bases removed from V and 7 bases from J, the gap between germline ends came to 17 bases. Germline CDR1 MGHDK, CDR2 SYGVNS. CDR3 sequence reads: CASRAGLPGNTQYF. The DNA for the CDR3 is TGTGCCAGCAGAGCCGGACTACCGGGGAATACGCAGTATTTT.

This clonotype came up a few times. The chain employs TRBV7-2 and TRBJ2-1, with TRBD1 identical over 8 bases. V dropped 5 bases and J dropped 8; count of bases not matched to a gene: 11. Germline CDR1 and CDR2: SGHTA and FQGNSA. The CDR3 contains 15 residues. The CDR3 loop is CASSDGTGPWDEQFF. CDR3 in DNA: TGTGCCAGCAGCGACGGGACAGGCCCTTGGGATGAGCAGTTCTTC.

There are a few counts of this clonotype. The chain links TRBV10-3 to TRBJ2-4; D ambiguous. There are 12 residues in the CDR3. V dropped 2 bases and J dropped 11 bases, with 10 bases sitting between them. The germline gives CDR1 ENHRY, CDR2 SYGVKD. The CDR3 sequence is CAISETPPFQYF. The CDR3 DNA sequence: TGTGCCATCAGTGAGACGCCACCTTTTCAGTACTTC.

This clonotype has a handful of counts. As DNA, the CDR3 is TGTGCCAGCATCACTGGGGTAGCGGGAGGAGAGACCCAGTACTTC. Its translation: CASITGVAGGETQYF. The chain links TRBV3-1 to TRBJ2-5; 10 bases fit TRBD2. With 7 bases clipped from V and 4 bases from J, the junction kept 9 bases outside the gene matches. The CDR3 length is 15 residues. Germline CDR1 is LGHDT and CDR2 is YNNKEL (reference sequence).

The rearrangement links TRBV28 to TRBJ2-1; D gene unclear. From germline, CDR1 is MDHEN and CDR2 SYDVKM. This CDR3 region has 15 residues. Trimming cost V 5 bases and J 7 bases, with 18 bases left between them. CDR3 DNA: TGTGCCAGCAGTGCGAGGACCTCTGTACGGAATGAGCAGTTCTTC. Residues: CASSARTSVRNEQFF.

This clonotype occurred a few times. The rearrangement links TRBV10-3 to TRBJ2-7, with D perhaps matching TRBD2 (6 bases). The CDR3 runs 16 residues. V was clipped by 0 bases and J by 4 bases, with 16 bases between them. Germline CDR1 ENHRY, CDR2 SYGVKD. CDR3 sequence: CAISESLVRDSYEQYF. In DNA, the CDR3 is TGTGCCATCAGTGAGTCGCTCGTCCGGGACTCGTACGAGCAGTACTTC.

This clonotype was recorded a few times. The rearrangement joins TRBV5-6 to TRBJ2-1; D possibly corresponds to TRBD2 (5 bases). This CDR3 region has 15 residues. V gave up 0 bases and J gave up 8 bases, with 15 bases separating them. Germline V gene lookup returns CDR1 SGHDT and CDR2 YYEEEE. As DNA, the CDR3 is TGTGCCAGCAGCTTGGGTCCTAGCATTGGCGATGAGCAGTTCTTC. This codes for CASSLGPSIGDEQFF. Full variable domain (outside the CDR3, taken from reference TRBV5-6 and TRBJ2-1): DAGVTQSPTHLIKTRGQQVTLRCSPKSGHDTVSWYQQALGQGPQFIFQYYEEEERQRGNFPDRFSGHQFPNYSSELNVNALLLGDSALYLCASSLGPSIGDEQFFGPGTRLTVL.

This clonotype occurred a few times. This chain links TRBV20-1 with TRBJ1-5; no definite D call. CDR1 and CDR2 from the germline V gene are DFQATT and SNEGSKA (reference sequence). The V and J ends lost 3 bases and 0 bases respectively, with 9 bases between them. The CDR3 loop spans 14 amino acids. CDR3 nucleotides: TGCAGTGCTAGTTGGCCAGATAGCAATCAGCCCCAGCATTTT. This gives the protein CSASWPDSNQPQHF.

Ten or more counts support this clonotype. The chain recombines TRBV25-1 with TRBJ1-5; D ambiguous. Germline CDR1 MGHDK, CDR2 SYGVNS. CDR3 length: 12 amino acids. The V end was cut by 2 bases, the J end by 5 bases, with 4 bases between. Written as DNA, the CDR3 is TGTGCCAGCAGTGAAGGGGATCAGCCCCAGCATTTT. This encodes CASSEGDQPQHF.

This clonotype turned up a few times. The genes are TRBV15 and TRBJ1-1; 7 positions match TRBD1. The CDR3 length is 15 residues. Germline CDR1 is LNHNV and CDR2 is YYDKDF (reference sequence). The V and J ends lost 3 bases and 7 bases, in that order; junction bases with no gene match: 11. The CDR3 bases are TGTGCCACCAGCAGCACCGACAGGGATAAAATTGAAGCTTTCTTT. It specifies CATSSTDRDKIEAFF.

This chain uses TRBV2 with TRBJ1-5; D is unclear. This CDR3 spans 18 amino acids. Germline V lookup: CDR1 SNHLY, CDR2 FYNNEI. With 4 bases removed from V and 0 bases from J, the gap between germline ends came to 19 bases. CDR3 DNA: TGTGCCAGCAGTGCTCGCTCGGGCAGAAAATATAGCAATCAGCCCCAGCATTTT. It specifies CASSARSGRKYSNQPQHF.

This clonotype has only one observation. The V gene is TRBV7-6, the J gene TRBJ2-1, with 15 bases aligning to TRBD2. The V gene end was trimmed by 3 bases and the J gene end by 7 bases; junction bases not matched to a gene: 7. Germline CDR1 is SGHVS and CDR2 is FNYEAQ. This CDR3 spans 17 amino acids. In nucleotides, the CDR3 is TGTGCCAGCAGCTTTGGACTAGCGGGGGGGTTTTCTAATGAGCAGTTCTTC. It translates to CASSFGLAGGFSNEQFF. Full variable domain (remainder filled in from reference TRBV7-6 and TRBJ2-1): GAGVSQSPRYKVTKRGQDVALRCDPISGHVSLYWYRQALGQGPEFLTYFNYEAQQDKSGLPNDRFSAERPEGSISTLTIQRTEQRDSAMYRCASSFGLAGGFSNEQFFGPGTRLTVL.

This clonotype was counted a few times. The CDR3 bases are TGTGCCAGCAGTCGAGTAGCGGGGCGCACAGATACGCAGTATTTT. This sequence encodes CASSRVAGRTDTQYF. The chain recombines TRBV12-3 or TRBV12-4 with TRBJ2-3; 8 bases line up with TRBD2. The CDR3 is made up of 15 amino acids. V dropped 5 bases and J dropped 1; count of bases not matched to a gene: 5.

There are many counts of this clonotype. V and J are TRBV28 and TRBJ2-5; TRBD1 matches at 8 bases. The CDR3 runs to 15 residues. V was pared by 4 bases and J by 5 bases, with 9 bases of the junction left unmatched. CDR1 is MDHEN and CDR2 is SYDVKM in the germline V gene. CDR3 sequence: CASSSAGTGAETQYF. The CDR3 region has the DNA TGTGCCAGCAGTTCTGCCGGGACAGGAGCGGAGACCCAGTACTTC.